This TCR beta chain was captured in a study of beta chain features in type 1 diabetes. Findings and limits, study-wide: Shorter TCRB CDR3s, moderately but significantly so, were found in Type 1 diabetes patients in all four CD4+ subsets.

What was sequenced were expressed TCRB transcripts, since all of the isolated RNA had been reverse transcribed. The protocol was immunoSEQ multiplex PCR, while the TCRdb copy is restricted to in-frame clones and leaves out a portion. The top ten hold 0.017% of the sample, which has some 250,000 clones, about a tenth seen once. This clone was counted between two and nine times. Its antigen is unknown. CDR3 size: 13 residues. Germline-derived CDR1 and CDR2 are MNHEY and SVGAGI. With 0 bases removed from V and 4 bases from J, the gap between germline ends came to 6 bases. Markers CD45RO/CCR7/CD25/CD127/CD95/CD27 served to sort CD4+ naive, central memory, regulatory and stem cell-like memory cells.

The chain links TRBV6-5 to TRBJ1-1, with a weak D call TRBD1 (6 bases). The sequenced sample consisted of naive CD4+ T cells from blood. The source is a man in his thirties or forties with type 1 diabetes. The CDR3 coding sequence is TGTGCCAGCAGTTACTCAGGGGGCACTGAAGCTTTCTTT. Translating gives CASSYSGGTEAFF.